The 15 T cell receptor beta chains in this list originate from one sample, sequenced in a study of PD-L1 blockade in urothelial cancer. Assay used: immunoSEQ multiplex PCR; TCRdb lists only in-frame clones, some missing. Of approximately 30,000 clones detected, nearly 90% appear once; the ten largest clones hold about 7.6%. Time point here: peripheral blood 6 weeks after treatment start. The sequenced sample was PBMCs, obtained around atezolizumab (anti-PD-L1) treatment. The origin of the receptors is a man aged 80 or over with urothelial cancer.

The chain is built from TRBV29-1 and TRBJ2-5; 10 bases fit TRBD2. CDR3 size: 14 residues. Germline CDR1 is SQVTM and CDR2 is ANQGSEA. The trim removed 4 bases at V and 4 bases at J, leaving 6 bases unmatched. Here the CDR3 reads CSVASSGSGETQYF. Here the CDR3 DNA reads TGCAGCGTTGCGTCTAGCGGGAGTGGAGAGACCCAGTACTTC.

The gene calls are TRBV7-2 and TRBJ2-7, with D possibly TRBD1 on 5 matching bases. Trimming took off 3 bases at V and 3 bases at J, with 6 bases between the two ends. Germline CDR1 SGHTA, CDR2 FQGNSA. The CDR3 extends over 12 amino acids. The CDR3, as DNA: TGTGCCAGCAGCTTCCAGGGCTACGAGCAGTACTTC. This sequence encodes CASSFQGYEQYF.

This sequence joins TRBV19 and TRBJ2-3; 14 bases match TRBD2. The CDR3 is 18 amino acids. CDR1 is LNHDA, CDR2 SQIVND, per germline (reference sequence). V lost 5 bases and J lost 5; bases outside the gene matches: 12. The CDR3 reads CASSPGTSGSPLRDTQYF. The DNA for the CDR3 is TGTGCCAGTAGTCCTGGGACTAGCGGGAGTCCCCTGAGAGATACGCAGTATTTT.

The chain is built from TRBV5-4 and TRBJ2-5; 11 bases map to TRBD2. Germline values: CDR1 SGHNT, CDR2 YYREEE (reference sequence). CDR3 length: 16 amino acids. The V and J ends lost 4 bases and 1 base, in that order; junction bases with no gene match: 6. The DNA of the CDR3 is TGTGCCAGCAGCGGAACTAGCGGGAGAACCCAAGAGACCCAGTACTTC. Its translation: CASSGTSGRTQETQYF.

This clone was seen once. The chain combines TRBV11-3 with TRBJ2-3, with 8 nucleotides matching TRBD1. The CDR3 totals 14 residues. J lost 3 bases, V lost 4 bases, and 3 bases had no gene match. The germline CDR1 and CDR2 sequences are SGHNT and YENEEA. CDR3 DNA sequence: TGTGCCAGCAGCTACAGGGGGGTGACAGATACGCAGTATTTT. It yields the protein CASSYRGVTDTQYF. Combining the CDR3 with reference TRBV11-3 and TRBJ2-3 gives the whole variable domain EAGVVQSPRYKIIEKKQPVAFWCNPISGHNTLYWYLQNLGQGPELLIRYENEEAVDDSQLPKDRFSAERLKGVDSTLKIQPAELGDSAVYLCASSYRGVTDTQYFGPGTRLTVL.

This sequence joins TRBV5-1 and TRBJ2-1; D is perhaps TRBD2 (6 bases). The length of the CDR3 is 14 residues. Germline V lookup: CDR1 SGHRS, CDR2 YFSETQ. V was cut by 6 bases and J by 2 bases, with 12 bases left in between. The CDR3 region has the DNA TGCGCCAGCATTAGCGGAGAAACCTACAATGAGCAGTTCTTC. This translates into CASISGETYNEQFF. Variable domain in full (rest from reference TRBV5-1 and TRBJ2-1): KAGVTQTPRYLIKTRGQQVTLSCSPISGHRSVSWYQQTPGQGLQFLFEYFSETQRNKGNFPGRFSGRQFSNSRSEMNVSTLELGDSALYLCASISGETYNEQFFGPGTRLTVL.

This chain links TRBV6-5 with TRBJ1-2, with TRBD1 matching 10 bases. The V gene end was trimmed by 0 bases and the J gene end by 2 bases; junction bases not matched to a gene: 3. This CDR3 contains 16 residues. Germline assignment: CDR1 MNHEY and CDR2 SVGAGI. This CDR3 is CASSYSWGQGNYGYTF. DNA of the CDR3: TGTGCCAGCAGTTACTCGTGGGGACAGGGGAACTATGGCTACACCTTC.

The chain carries TRBV28 and TRBJ2-5; tentative D call: TRBD1 (6 bases). Germline CDR1 MDHEN, CDR2 SYDVKM. This CDR3 is built from 15 residues. The V end was cut by 4 bases, the J end by 0 bases, with 12 bases between. For the CDR3, the DNA is TGTGCCAGCAGTTACCGGGACAACTACCAAGAGACCCAGTACTTC. Amino acids: CASSYRDNYQETQYF.

The chain recombines TRBV5-1 with TRBJ2-7; D possibly corresponds to TRBD1 (6 bases). CDR1 SGHRS and CDR2 YFSETQ come from the germline V gene. Trimming removed 4 bases at V and 2 bases at J, with 13 bases between. CDR3 length: 14 amino acids. CDR3: CASSQTGPPYEQYF. DNA of the CDR3: TGCGCCAGCAGCCAGACAGGCCCCCCCTACGAGCAGTACTTC.

The chain links TRBV6-5 to TRBJ1-4; D gene uncertain. V lost 4 bases, J lost 4 bases, and 10 bases lay in between. The CDR3 spans 14 residues. The germline gives CDR1 MNHEY, CDR2 SVGAGI. CDR3 coding DNA: TGTGCCAGCAGTTCTGGCTTCAATAATGAAAAACTGTTTTTT. Translation gives CASSSGFNNEKLFF.

The chain couples TRBV7-2 to TRBJ2-5, with 11 nucleotides matching TRBD2. Losses at the gene ends were 1 base for V and 3 bases for J; bases not matched to a gene: 10. CDR1 is SGHTA, CDR2 FQGNSA, per germline. The CDR3 sequence is 18 residues long. The CDR3 protein is CASSLGPPLLAGEETQYF. DNA for the CDR3: TGTGCCAGCAGCTTAGGACCCCCCTTACTAGCGGGAGAAGAGACCCAGTACTTC.

The J gene is TRBJ1-2, the V gene TRBV6-6; 9 nucleotides line up with TRBD1. Germline lookup yields CDR1 MNHNY and CDR2 SVGAGI (reference sequence). This CDR3 contains 16 residues. The J segment lost 6 bases and the V segment lost 6 bases, leaving 14 bases of the junction unmatched. CDR3 coding DNA: TGTGCCAGCAGCTACCAAACTAACAGGGGGCAGCATGGCTACACCTTC. Protein product: CASSYQTNRGQHGYTF.

This chain uses TRBV7-8 with TRBJ2-7, with 8 bases matching TRBD2. The junction had 2 bases not matched to a gene; V was cut back by 1 base and J by 0 bases. Germline CDR1 reads SGHVS; CDR2 reads FQNEAQ. This CDR3 is built from 15 residues. The CDR3 region has the DNA TGTGCCAGCAGCTTAGAAAGCGGGAGCTCCTACGAGCAGTACTTC. Its translation: CASSLESGSSYEQYF. Full variable domain (remainder filled in from reference TRBV7-8 and TRBJ2-7): GAGVSQSPRYKVAKRGQDVALRCDPISGHVSLFWYQQALGQGPEFLTYFQNEAQLDKSGLPSDRFFAERPEGSVSTLKIQRTQQEDSAVYLCASSLESGSSYEQYFGPGTRLTVT.

The chain joins TRBV5-8 to TRBJ2-1; 7 nucleotides match TRBD2. After removal of 1 base from V and 2 bases from J, the junction contained 6 bases not matched to a gene. Germline-derived CDR1 and CDR2 are SGHTS and YDEGEE. The CDR3 has 16 residues. The CDR3 here is CASSLNGRFTYNEQFF. The CDR3 coding sequence is TGTGCCAGCAGCTTGAACGGGAGGTTCACCTACAATGAGCAGTTCTTC.

The chain employs TRBV5-6 and TRBJ2-1; the match to TRBD1 covers 9 bases. CDR1 and CDR2 (germline): SGHDT, YYEEEE. V was pared by 0 bases and J by 9 bases, with 7 bases of the junction left unmatched. This CDR3 has 15 amino acids. The CDR3 loop is CASSLDGTGKIEQFF. As DNA, the CDR3 is TGTGCCAGCAGCTTGGACGGGACAGGGAAAATTGAGCAGTTCTTC.